These T cell receptor beta chains were read from a single sample in a study of Ad26.COV2.S vaccination and SARS-CoV-2 variants. Some clones are missing from TCRdb's copy, which holds only in-frame ones; the method was immunoSEQ multiplex PCR. The sample includes about 350,000 clones, 80% to 90% seen only once; the top ten take approximately 5%. The specimen comprised peripheral blood, sampled in a trial of Ad26.COV2.S vaccine versus placebo. The receptors come from a person aged 18-65 years who received the Ad26.COV2.S COVID-19 vaccine or a placebo. Both conserved end residues are part of each CDR3. A D gene is named only where the DNA matches it firmly. Some rows have no size entry. The others give once, few or many, or a class for an expanded clone.

D gene	J gene	clone size	V gene	CDR3 DNA	CDR3 protein
-	TRBJ1-5	once	TRBV28	TGTGCCAGCAGTTTATACGGGGAGAATCAGCCCCAGCATTTT	CASSLYGENQPQHF
-	TRBJ2-5	-	TRBV4-1	TGCGCCAGCAGCCAAGATAGTCAGGTTCGGGAGACCCAGTACTTC	CASSQDSQVRETQYF
-	TRBJ1-5	-	TRBV2	TGTGCCAGCAGTGAAGGTCCGGGACAGCCCCAGCATTTT	CASSEGPGQPQHF
-	TRBJ1-6	-	TRBV7-9	TGTGCCAGCAGCCCAAGGACAAGCAATTCACCCCTCCACTTT	CASSPRTSNSPLHF
TRBD1	TRBJ2-7	-	TRBV2	TGTGCCAGCAAGGTCGGGACAGGGGGGTACGAGCAGTACTTC	CASKVGTGGYEQYF
-	TRBJ1-3	once	TRBV9	TGTGCCAGCAGCGCAGACAGCTCTGGAAACACCATATATTTT	CASSADSSGNTIYF
TRBD2	TRBJ2-3	-	TRBV30	TGTGCCTGGAGTTTTAGCGGGACAGATACGCAGTATTTT	CAWSFSGTDTQYF
-	TRBJ1-1	-	TRBV3-1/TRBV3-2	TGTGCCAGCAGCCAAGAAGGGGTTGGCACTGAAGCTTTCTTT	CASSQEGVGTEAFF
-	TRBJ2-1	-	TRBV11-2	TGTGCCAGCAGCACCTATAGCGGTAGCTCCTACAATGAGCAGTTCTTC	CASSTYSGSSYNEQFF
-	TRBJ2-2	-	TRBV5-5	TGTGCCAGCAGCTTGGGAGGGCACGGGGAGCTGTTTTTT	CASSLGGHGELFF
-	TRBJ1-3	-	TRBV28	TGTGCCAGCAGGGGGGTGGGCTCTGGAAACACCATATATTTT	CASRGVGSGNTIYF
-	TRBJ2-2	once	TRBV5-1	TGCGCCAGCAGCCTAGCCCGCAGGGGCACCGGGGAGCTGTTTTTT	CASSLARRGTGELFF
-	TRBJ1-1	-	TRBV9	TGTGCCAGCAGCGCCACAACAGGGATGACTGAAGCTTTCTTT	CASSATTGMTEAFF
TRBD1	TRBJ1-5	-	TRBV9	TGTGCCAGCAGCGCGACCGGGACAGGAGATAGTCCCCAGCATTTT	CASSATGTGDSPQHF
TRBD1	TRBJ1-1	-	TRBV6-2/TRBV6-3	TGTGCCAGCAGTTACTCAAGACAGGGTCGAGACACTGAAGCTTTCTTT	CASSYSRQGRDTEAFF
-	TRBJ2-5	-	TRBV6-5	TGTGCCAGCGCCGTGGCGGGGTTCGAAGAGACCCAGTACTTC	CASAVAGFEETQYF
-	TRBJ2-4	-	TRBV29-1	TGCAGCGTTGAGGGAATAGCCAAAAACATTCAGTACTTC	CSVEGIAKNIQYF
TRBD1	TRBJ1-1	-	TRBV28	TGTGCCAGCAGACTCCGCGACAGGGGGCACGGCACTGAAGCTTTCTTT	CASRLRDRGHGTEAFF
-	TRBJ2-5	-	TRBV5-1	TGCGCCAGCAGCTTGGGAGCCTCAGCCCCCTACTGGCAGGAGACCCAGTACTTC	CASSLGASAPYWQETQYF
-	TRBJ2-3	-	TRBV7-8	TGTGCCAGCAGCCTCTTGGACGGGAGTACAGATACGCAGTATTTT	CASSLLDGSTDTQYF
-	TRBJ2-3	-	TRBV7-8	TGTGCCAGCAGCTTAGAACTAACCCGCCGGGATACGCAGTATTTT	CASSLELTRRDTQYF
TRBD2	TRBJ2-3	-	TRBV30	TGTGCCTGTGCCACTAGCGGGAGGTCGGATACGCAGTATTTT	CACATSGRSDTQYF
TRBD1	TRBJ2-5	-	TRBV27	TGTGCCAGCAGGACGACAGGGGGCCGAGAGACCCAGTACTTC	CASRTTGGRETQYF
-	TRBJ2-7	-	TRBV28	TGTGCCAGCAGTTTATTAGCTAGCGAGGTCTACGAGCAGTACTTC	CASSLLASEVYEQYF
-	TRBJ1-1	-	TRBV29-1	TGCAGCGCCCTATCCCCGGGACCGAGGGCTTTCTTT	CSALSPGPRAFF
-	TRBJ2-3	-	TRBV5-1	TGCGCCAGCAGCTTGATCCGCGAGGATACGCAGTATTTT	CASSLIREDTQYF
TRBD2	TRBJ2-3	-	TRBV5-1	TGCGCCAGCAGCTTGGTAATTGGGACTAGCGGGAGTGATACGCAGTATTTT	CASSLVIGTSGSDTQYF
TRBD1	TRBJ2-5	-	TRBV28	TGTGCCAGCAGGGGGAGACAGGGGACCTACCAAGAGACCCAGTACTTC	CASRGRQGTYQETQYF
TRBD2	TRBJ2-7	-	TRBV6-2/TRBV6-3	TGTGCCAGCAGTTCCCGAGGGAGCGGGGCCGTCTACGAGCAGTACTTC	CASSSRGSGAVYEQYF
-	TRBJ2-1	-	TRBV27	TGTGCCAGCAGTCTATCGTCAGGGTTATCCTACAATGAGCAGTTCTTC	CASSLSSGLSYNEQFF
TRBD2	TRBJ2-3	-	TRBV4-2	TGTGCCAGCAGCCAAGGAGGACTAGCGGGAGTGGATACGCAGTATTTT	CASSQGGLAGVDTQYF
-	TRBJ1-4	-	TRBV5-3	TGTGCCAGAAGCGAGAGGGAGCAGGGTGAAAAACTGTTTTTT	CARSEREQGEKLFF
-	TRBJ1-6	-	TRBV28	TGTGCCAGCAGGATGCCAAACAGGGACTCACCCCTCCACTTT	CASRMPNRDSPLHF
-	TRBJ1-6	few	TRBV5-4	TGTGCCAGCAGCTTTCGGGGAGATAATTCACCCCTCCACTTT	CASSFRGDNSPLHF
TRBD2	TRBJ2-1	-	TRBV7-6	TGTGCCAGCAGCTTATTTCTAGCGGGAAATGAGCAGTTCTTC	CASSLFLAGNEQFF
-	TRBJ1-2	-	TRBV19	TGTGCCAGTAGTCGGACAGTAACCAACTATGGCTACACCTTC	CASSRTVTNYGYTF
TRBD2	TRBJ2-3	-	TRBV7-9	TGTGCCAGCAGCTTAGCTTGGATCGGACTAGAGCGCACAGATACGCAGTATTTT	CASSLAWIGLERTDTQYF
TRBD1	TRBJ2-7	-	TRBV5-5	TGTGCCAGCAGCTTTTTTTGGACAGGGGGCTTTCAGGGTGACGAGCAGTACTTC	CASSFFWTGGFQGDEQYF
-	TRBJ1-1	once	TRBV5-4	TGTGCCAGCAACTTCCTGGGGAACACTGAAGCTTTCTTT	CASNFLGNTEAFF
-	TRBJ2-1	once	TRBV7-9	TGTGCCAGCACGGCACAGGAGGCCCCAGCGTATGAGCAGTTCTTC	CASTAQEAPAYEQFF
TRBD2	TRBJ2-2	once	TRBV7-2	TGTGCCAGCAGCTGGACTAGCGGGGGGGCCCACACCGGGGAGCTGTTTTTT	CASSWTSGGAHTGELFF
TRBD1	TRBJ1-1	few	TRBV19	TGTGCCAGTAGTATTGAAGGGACAGGGGTCTATGAAGCTTTCTTT	CASSIEGTGVYEAFF
-	TRBJ2-1	-	TRBV30	TGTGCCTGGAGTCAGGGGGGACACCTCTCGAATGAGCAGTTCTTC	CAWSQGGHLSNEQFF
-	TRBJ2-6	-	TRBV4-2	TGTGCCAGCAGCCAAGATGAAGACAGACTCCCTTCTGGGGCCAACGTCCTGACTTTC	CASSQDEDRLPSGANVLTF
-	TRBJ2-3	-	TRBV28	TGTGCCAGCAGTCTCGAAGATACGCAGTATTTT	CASSLEDTQYF
TRBD2	TRBJ2-1	-	TRBV27	TGTGCCAGCAGTTTATATCAAGGCGGACTAGCGGGAGGGACCTCCTACAATGAGCAGTTCTTC	CASSLYQGGLAGGTSYNEQFF